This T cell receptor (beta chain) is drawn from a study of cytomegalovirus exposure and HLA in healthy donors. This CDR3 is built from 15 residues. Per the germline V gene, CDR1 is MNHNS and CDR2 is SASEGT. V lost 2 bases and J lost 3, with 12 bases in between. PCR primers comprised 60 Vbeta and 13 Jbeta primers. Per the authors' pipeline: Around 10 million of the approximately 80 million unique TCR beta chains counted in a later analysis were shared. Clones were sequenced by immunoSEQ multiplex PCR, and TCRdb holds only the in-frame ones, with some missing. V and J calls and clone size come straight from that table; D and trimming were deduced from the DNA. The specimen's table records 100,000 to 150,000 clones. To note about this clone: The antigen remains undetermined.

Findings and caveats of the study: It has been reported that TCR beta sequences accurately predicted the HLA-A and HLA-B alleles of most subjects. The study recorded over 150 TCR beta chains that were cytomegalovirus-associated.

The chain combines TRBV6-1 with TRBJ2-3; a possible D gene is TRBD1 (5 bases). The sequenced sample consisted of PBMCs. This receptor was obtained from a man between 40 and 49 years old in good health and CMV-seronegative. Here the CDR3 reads CASSEKSQGTDTQYF. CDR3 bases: TGTGCCAGCAGTGAAAAATCTCAGGGAACAGATACGCAGTATTTT.